The 24 T cell receptor beta chains reported below all come from one sample, sequenced in a study of cytomegalovirus exposure and HLA in healthy donors. The PCR made use of 60 Vbeta and 13 Jbeta primers. TCRdb's table, derived via immunoSEQ multiplex PCR, lists solely in-frame clones and lacks some. The sample consists of 100,000 to 130,000 clones, approximately 79% of them appearing once. Sequenced input: PBMCs. These receptors were taken from a woman in her thirties or forties in good health and CMV-seropositive.

This chain links TRBV6-6 with TRBJ1-3; perhaps TRBD1 as D (5 bases). Trimming stripped 0 bases from V and 2 bases from J, with 5 bases between. The CDR3 totals 14 residues. Per germline, CDR1 MNHNY and CDR2 SVGAGI (reference sequence). The CDR3, as DNA: TGTGCCAGCAGTTACTCGACAGCTGGAAACACCATATATTTT. Its protein is CASSYSTAGNTIYF.

V and J are TRBV27 and TRBJ1-2; 10 nucleotides match TRBD1. The junction had 5 bases not matched to a gene; V was cut back by 6 bases and J by 4 bases. There are 14 residues in the CDR3. Germline lookup yields CDR1 MNHEY and CDR2 SMNVEV (reference sequence). CDR3 sequence (DNA): TGTGCCAGCAGCGCGACAGGGGGCGTCTATGGCTACACCTTC. Translation: CASSATGGVYGYTF.

The sample holds a few counts of this clone. CDR3 in amino acids: CAWSVRGRVAFF. The CDR3 DNA reads as TGTGCCTGGAGTGTACGTGGCAGGGTGGCTTTCTTT. The chain links TRBV30 to TRBJ1-1; tentative D call: TRBD1 (5 bases). V was shortened by 0 bases and J by 11 bases, with 13 bases between the two germline ends. Looked up from germline, CDR1 is GTSNPN and CDR2 is SVGIG (reference sequence). The CDR3 extends over 12 amino acids. Supplemented by reference TRBV30 and TRBJ1-1, the full variable domain reads SQTIHQWPATLVQPVGSPLSLECTVEGTSNPNLYWYRQAAGRGLQLLFYSVGIGQISSEVPQNLSASRPQDRQFILSSKKLLLSDSGFYLCAWSVRGRVAFFGQGTRLTVV.

The chain is built from TRBV5-4 and TRBJ1-4; TRBD1 agrees at 7 bases. CDR3 length: 14 residues. Germline V gene data show CDR1 as SGHNT and CDR2 as YYREEE (reference sequence). V shed 3 bases, J shed 5 bases, and the junction held 4 bases outside the gene matches. This CDR3 reads CASSSGQRNEKLFF. DNA of the CDR3: TGTGCCAGCAGCTCGGGACAGAGGAATGAAAAACTGTTTTTT.

The chain combines TRBV27 with TRBJ1-2; D not resolved. V was cut by 6 bases and J by 6 bases, with 14 bases left in between. CDR1 MNHEY and CDR2 SMNVEV come from the germline V gene (reference sequence). The CDR3 consists of 13 residues. The CDR3 sequence is CASSPTERNGYTF. CDR3 in DNA: TGTGCCAGCAGCCCTACGGAGCGGAATGGCTACACCTTC.

This chain uses TRBV4-3 with TRBJ1-2; D remains ambiguous. This CDR3 comprises 14 residues. The V and J ends lost 0 bases and 8 bases respectively, with 13 bases between them. Germline CDR1 is LGHNA and CDR2 is YSLEER. DNA for the CDR3: TGCGCCAGCAGCCAAGATGAAAGGCGGGAAGGCTACACCTTC. Residues: CASSQDERREGYTF.

The chain combines TRBV12-2 with TRBJ1-1. TRBV12-2 is shown as a pseudogene. This CDR3 spans 15 amino acids. The CDR3 sequence: CASRLADRGNTEAFF. The CDR3 DNA is TGTGCAAGTCGCTTAGCGGATCGGGGGAACACTGAAGCTTTCTTT.

The V gene is TRBV6-5, the J gene TRBJ2-1; weak D call: TRBD1 (6 bases). The germline V gene has CDR1 MNHEY and CDR2 SVGAGI. This CDR3 is 15 amino acids long. The ends were cut back, 6 bases at V and 5 bases at J, with 17 bases in the middle. For the CDR3, the DNA is TGTGCCAGCAGACAGTCGGACAGAGTAAACAATGAGCAGTTCTTC. Protein sequence: CASRQSDRVNNEQFF.

The V call is TRBV19, the J call TRBJ1-6, with no clear D. V shed 6 bases and J shed 11 bases, with 17 bases lying between them. CDR3 length: 14 residues. Per germline, CDR1 LNHDA and CDR2 SQIVND (reference sequence). CDR3 DNA sequence: TGTGCCAGTAGGATGGTGGAGGTCGGGGCACCCCTCCACTTT. This sequence encodes CASRMVEVGAPLHF.

The gene calls are TRBV29-1 and TRBJ2-5, with 9 bases aligning to TRBD2. Germline assignment: CDR1 SQVTM and CDR2 ANQGSEA. The CDR3 spans 12 residues. V was clipped by 6 bases and J by 3 bases; unmatched bases: 2. CDR3 coding DNA: TGCAGCGTGCGACTAGCGGAAGAGACCCAGTACTTC. It codes for CSVRLAEETQYF.

The gene calls are TRBV4-3 and TRBJ1-1; D is possibly TRBD1 (6 bases). The V end was cut by 2 bases, the J end by 2 bases, with 12 bases between. The CDR3 runs 15 residues. The germline V gene encodes CDR1 LGHNA and CDR2 YSLEER. The CDR3, as DNA: TGCGCCAGCAGCCAATTAACAGGGCTTAACACTGAAGCTTTCTTT. This sequence encodes CASSQLTGLNTEAFF.

This chain links TRBV5-4 with TRBJ2-2; weak D call: TRBD2 (7 bases). The ends were cut back, 6 bases at V and 5 bases at J, with 17 bases in the middle. This CDR3 is 15 amino acids long. Per the germline V gene, CDR1 is SGHNT and CDR2 is YYREEE (reference sequence). CDR3 nucleotides: TGTGCCAGCAAACGGGGGCTGCGGGAGACCGGGGAGCTGTTTTTT. Its protein is CASKRGLRETGELFF.

The chain combines TRBV7-8 with TRBJ1-4; the match to TRBD1 covers 10 bases. CDR3 size: 16 residues. Unmatched junction bases numbered 7, after V lost 2 bases and J lost 7 bases. Germline CDR1 reads SGHVS; CDR2 reads FQNEAQ. The CDR3 DNA follows: TGTGCCAGCAGCTTACGGACAGGGGGGCTCCGTGAAAAACTGTTTTTT. Translating gives CASSLRTGGLREKLFF.

The chain recombines TRBV9 with TRBJ2-1, with TRBD2 identical over 7 bases. The CDR3 loop spans 16 amino acids. Germline values: CDR1 SGDLS, CDR2 YYNGEE. Losses at the gene ends were 1 base for V and 3 bases for J; bases not matched to a gene: 7. The CDR3, as DNA: TGTGCCAGCAGCGTACGTGGCGGGGGTTTCTACAATGAGCAGTTCTTC. Encoded protein: CASSVRGGGFYNEQFF. Looking up the rest from reference TRBV9 and TRBJ2-1 gives the full variable domain: DSGVTQTPKHLITATGQRVTLRCSPRSGDLSVYWYQQSLDQGLQFLIQYYNGEERAKGNILERFSAQQFPDLHSELNLSSLELGDSALYFCASSVRGGGFYNEQFFGPGTRLTVL.

This chain connects TRBV5-4 to TRBJ2-7; D not certain. Germline V gene sequence: CDR1 SGHNT, CDR2 YYREEE (reference sequence). The V end was cut by 4 bases, the J end by 2 bases, with 13 bases between. CDR3 size: 14 residues. The CDR3 DNA reads TGTGCCAGCAGCACTAACTCAAAAACCTACGAGCAGTACTTC. Its translation is CASSTNSKTYEQYF.

This chain connects TRBV18 to TRBJ1-6; D possibly corresponds to TRBD1 (5 bases). The CDR3 covers 16 residues. Trimming removed 3 bases at V and 8 bases at J, with 17 bases between. From germline, CDR1 is KGHSH and CDR2 LQKENI. The CDR3 bases are TGTGCCAGCTCACCCCGCCCCGGGGGTGAGGATTCACCCCTCCACTTT. Its translation: CASSPRPGGEDSPLHF.

CDR3 residues: CASSPRGSNQPQHF. CDR3 bases: TGTGCCAGCTCCCCGAGAGGTAGCAATCAGCCCCAGCATTTT. This chain connects TRBV6-1 to TRBJ1-5; no reliable D call. Germline V gene lookup returns CDR1 MNHNS and CDR2 SASEGT. The CDR3 runs 14 residues. V gave up 8 bases and J gave up 0 bases, with 11 bases separating them.

J is TRBJ2-1 and V is TRBV4-3, with D possibly being TRBD1 (5 bases). V was shortened by 0 bases and J by 8 bases, with 14 bases between the two germline ends. Germline CDR1 LGHNA, CDR2 YSLEER. The CDR3 consists of 15 residues. The CDR3 DNA sequence: TGCGCCAGCAGCCAAGATCCAGGGCGCCAAGATGAGCAGTTCTTC. As protein: CASSQDPGRQDEQFF.

The rearrangement links TRBV13 to TRBJ2-1; maybe TRBD2 (5 bases). The CDR3 runs to 14 residues. Between the trimmed V and J ends, which lost 3 bases and 2 bases, there was a span of 8 bases. CDR1 PRHDT and CDR2 FYEKMQ come from the germline V gene (reference sequence). CDR3 sequence (DNA): TGTGCCAGCAGCTTGTCGGGGACCTACAATGAGCAGTTCTTC. Its protein is CASSLSGTYNEQFF.

The table lists this clone with a few counts. The chain is built from TRBV7-6 and TRBJ2-3, with TRBD2 matching 9 bases. This CDR3 comprises 17 residues. V was pared by 1 base and J by 0 bases, with 5 bases of the junction left unmatched. Germline CDR1 SGHVS, CDR2 FNYEAQ. The CDR3 nucleotides are TGTGCCAGCAGCTTAGGCGGGACTAGCCCTAGCACAGATACGCAGTATTTT. Translation: CASSLGGTSPSTDTQYF.

The chain combines TRBV29-1 with TRBJ1-1; 7 bases are shared with TRBD1. Per the germline V gene, CDR1 is SQVTM and CDR2 is ANQGSEA. V lost 5 bases to trimming and J lost 0 bases; unmatched junction nucleotides: 3. This CDR3 is 13 amino acids long. The CDR3 DNA reads as TGCAGCGTTACAGGGGCGGTGAACACTGAAGCTTTCTTT. The encoded protein is CSVTGAVNTEAFF.

The chain employs TRBV2 and TRBJ2-6; D gene unclear. The germline V gene encodes CDR1 SNHLY and CDR2 FYNNEI. V was cut by 5 bases and J by 0 bases, with 8 bases left in between. This CDR3 has 15 amino acids. Here the CDR3 reads CASSLGISGANVLTF. The CDR3, as DNA: TGTGCCAGCAGTCTAGGAATCTCTGGGGCCAACGTCCTGACTTTC.

This clone is a singleton in its sample. This chain joins TRBV5-1 and TRBJ2-3; 10 bases line up with TRBD1. With V trimmed by 0 bases and J by 4 bases, 5 bases remained unmatched. There are 16 residues in the CDR3. Germline CDR1 SGHRS, CDR2 YFSETQ. CDR3 amino acids: CASSLEGQGTADTQYF. CDR3 DNA: TGCGCCAGCAGCTTGGAGGGACAGGGGACCGCAGATACGCAGTATTTT.

The chain joins TRBV30 to TRBJ2-5; D is possibly TRBD2 (6 bases). Trimming took 4 bases from V and 0 from J, leaving 12 bases between them. Per the germline V gene, CDR1 is GTSNPN and CDR2 is SVGIG (reference sequence). The CDR3 is 14 residues long. As DNA, the CDR3 is TGTGCCTGGACGCGGGGTTCTTACCAAGAGACCCAGTACTTC. Translated, it gives CAWTRGSYQETQYF.